This T cell receptor (beta chain) was sequenced for a study of blood T cell repertoires in COVID-19. Whole-study context: Specimens from acute and convalescent COVID-19 originated in the United States, Italy and Spain.

In the authors' methods: For nucleated cells, counts were estimated from reference gene primer amplification. Data came from immunoSEQ multiplex PCR; TCRdb stores just in-frame clones and leaves some out. Clonal size and the V and J genes are those of that table, whereas D and trimming came from the DNA. This table holds some 400,000 clones, more than 70% found once. Trimming pared 2 bases from V and 1 base from J, leaving 11 bases between. This CDR3 has 15 residues. Germline V gene sequence: CDR1 MNHEY, CDR2 SMNVEV (reference sequence). The sequence derives from a woman between 55 and 75 years old with COVID-19, enrolled during active disease. This chain connects TRBV27 to TRBJ1-2; a possible D gene is TRBD1 (5 bases). The material sequenced was peripheral blood. The CDR3 DNA sequence: TGTGCCAGCAGTTTAGGCCCGGGACTTAACTATGGCTACACCTTC. It encodes CASSLGPGLNYGYTF.